This TCR beta chain was captured by sequencing in a study of CD8 T cells in Susac syndrome. TCR beta from blood CD8+ and CD4+ T cells was sequenced. The control participants were healthy donors, and these controls were matched with respect to both age and sex. The authors negatively isolated CD8+ and CD4+ T cells and FACS-enriched TEMRA cells. Reverse transcription of about 0.5 to 1 ug RNA was carried out with random hexamers. Amplification of the TCR beta CDR3 was carried out by immunoSEQ multiplex PCR, which spanned a total of 54 Vbeta and 13 Jbeta segments. TCRdb used MiXCR to reprocess the immunoSEQ multiplex PCR reads, holding one entry per CDR3 protein. The table shows fewer than 200,000 distinct CDR3 sequences, with roughly 94% occurring only once. The CDR3 loop spans 14 amino acids. Germline V gives CDR1 LNHDA, CDR2 SQIVND (reference sequence). Between the trimmed V and J ends, which lost 7 bases and 4 bases, there was a span of 17 bases.

Sequenced input: CD4+ T cells from PBMCs. This receptor was obtained from a human donor in good health. The chain uses TRBV19 and TRBJ2-7; D perhaps matches TRBD2 (5 bases). The CDR3 region has the DNA TGTGCCAGTAACCATGGGAGCGGACCTTACGAGCAGTACTTC. Its translation: CASNHGSGPYEQYF. The full variable domain, in which reference TRBV19 and TRBJ2-7 provide the parts outside the CDR3, is DGGITQSPKYLFRKEGQNVTLSCEQNLNHDAMYWYRQDPGQGLRLIYYSQIVNDFQKGDIAEGYSVSREKKESFPLTVTSAQKNPTAFYLCASNHGSGPYEQYFGPGTRLTVT.